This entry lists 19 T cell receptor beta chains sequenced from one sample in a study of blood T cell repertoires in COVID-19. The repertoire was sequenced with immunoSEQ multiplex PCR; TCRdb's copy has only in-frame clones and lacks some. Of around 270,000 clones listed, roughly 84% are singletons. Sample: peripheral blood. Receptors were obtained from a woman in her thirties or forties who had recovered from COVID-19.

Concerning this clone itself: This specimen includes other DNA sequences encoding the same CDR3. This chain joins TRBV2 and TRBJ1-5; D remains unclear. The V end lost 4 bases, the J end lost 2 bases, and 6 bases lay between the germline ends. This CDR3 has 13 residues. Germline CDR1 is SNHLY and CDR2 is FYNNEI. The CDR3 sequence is CASSAGRNQPQHF. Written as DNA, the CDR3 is TGTGCCAGCAGTGCTGGCCGCAATCAGCCCCAGCATTTT.

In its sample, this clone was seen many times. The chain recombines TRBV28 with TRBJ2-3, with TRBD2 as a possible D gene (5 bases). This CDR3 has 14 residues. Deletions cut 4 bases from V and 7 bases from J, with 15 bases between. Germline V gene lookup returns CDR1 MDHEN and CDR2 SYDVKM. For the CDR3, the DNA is TGTGCCAGCAGTTCTTATGGACTCGAAAATACGCAGTATTTT. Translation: CASSSYGLENTQYF.

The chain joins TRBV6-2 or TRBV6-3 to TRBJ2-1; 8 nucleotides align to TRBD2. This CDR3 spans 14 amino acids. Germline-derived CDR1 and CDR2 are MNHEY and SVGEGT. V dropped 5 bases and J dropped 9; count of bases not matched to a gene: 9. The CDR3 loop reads CASSGGFGRVEQFF. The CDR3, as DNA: TGTGCCAGCAGTGGAGGTTTCGGGAGGGTTGAGCAGTTCTTC.

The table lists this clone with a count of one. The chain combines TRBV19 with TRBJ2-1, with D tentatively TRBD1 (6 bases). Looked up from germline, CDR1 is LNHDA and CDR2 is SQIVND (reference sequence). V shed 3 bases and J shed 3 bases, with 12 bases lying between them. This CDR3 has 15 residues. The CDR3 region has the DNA TGTGCCAGTAGTATGGGCACAGGGATCTACAATGAGCAGTTCTTC. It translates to CASSMGTGIYNEQFF.

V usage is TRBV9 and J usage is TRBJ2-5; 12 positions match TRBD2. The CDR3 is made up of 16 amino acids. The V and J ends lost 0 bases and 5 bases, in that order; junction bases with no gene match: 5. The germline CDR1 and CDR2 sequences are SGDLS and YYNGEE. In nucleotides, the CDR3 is TGTGCCAGCAGCGTAGCGGCTAGCGGGGGGGTTGAGACCCAGTACTTC. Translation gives CASSVAASGGVETQYF.

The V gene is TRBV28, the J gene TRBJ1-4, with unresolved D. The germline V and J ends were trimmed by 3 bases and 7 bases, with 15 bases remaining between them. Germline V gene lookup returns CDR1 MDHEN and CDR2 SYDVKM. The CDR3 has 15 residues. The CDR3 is CASSLSGSPSEKLFF. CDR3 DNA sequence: TGTGCCAGCAGTTTGTCGGGAAGCCCGAGTGAAAAACTGTTTTTT.

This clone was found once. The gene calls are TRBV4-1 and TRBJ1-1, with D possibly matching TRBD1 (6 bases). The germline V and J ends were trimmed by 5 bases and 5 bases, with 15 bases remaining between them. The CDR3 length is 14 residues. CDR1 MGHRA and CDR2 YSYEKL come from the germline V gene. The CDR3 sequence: CASSGRGGETEAFF. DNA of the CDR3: TGCGCCAGCAGCGGTAGGGGGGGTGAGACTGAAGCTTTCTTT.

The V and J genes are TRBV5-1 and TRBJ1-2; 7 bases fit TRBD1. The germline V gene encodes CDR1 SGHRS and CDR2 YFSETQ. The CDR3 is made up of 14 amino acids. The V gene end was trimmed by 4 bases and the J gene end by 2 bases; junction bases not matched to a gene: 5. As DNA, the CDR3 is TGCGCCAGCAGCCGACAGGGTTCCAACTATGGCTACACCTTC. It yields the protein CASSRQGSNYGYTF.

The CDR3 loop reads CASSLDLESPLHF. CDR3 nucleotides: TGTGCCAGCAGCTTAGATCTAGAGTCACCCCTCCACTTT. V is TRBV11-2 and J is TRBJ1-6; D is undetermined. Per the germline V gene, CDR1 is SGHAT and CDR2 is FQNNGV. This CDR3 comprises 13 residues. Trimming cost V 0 bases and J 10 bases, with 7 bases left between them.

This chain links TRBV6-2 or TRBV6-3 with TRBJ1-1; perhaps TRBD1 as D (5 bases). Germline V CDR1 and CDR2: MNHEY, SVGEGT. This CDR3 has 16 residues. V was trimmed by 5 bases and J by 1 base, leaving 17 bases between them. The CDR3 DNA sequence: TGTGCCAGCAGTGGATCGTTGGGGCGCGGGAACACTGAAGCTTTCTTT. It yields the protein CASSGSLGRGNTEAFF.

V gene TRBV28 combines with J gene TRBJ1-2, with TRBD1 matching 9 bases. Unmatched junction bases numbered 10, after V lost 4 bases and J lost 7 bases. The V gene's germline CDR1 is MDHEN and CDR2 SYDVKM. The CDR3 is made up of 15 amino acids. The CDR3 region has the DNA TGTGCCAGCAGTTCCCCCGGGACAGGGAGGGGTGGCTACACCTTC. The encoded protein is CASSSPGTGRGGYTF.

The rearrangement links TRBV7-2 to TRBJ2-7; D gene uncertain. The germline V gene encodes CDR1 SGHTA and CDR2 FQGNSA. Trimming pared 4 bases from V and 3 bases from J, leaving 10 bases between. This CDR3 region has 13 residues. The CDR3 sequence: CASSSTRNYEQYF. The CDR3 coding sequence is TGTGCCAGCAGCTCGACTCGTAACTACGAGCAGTACTTC.

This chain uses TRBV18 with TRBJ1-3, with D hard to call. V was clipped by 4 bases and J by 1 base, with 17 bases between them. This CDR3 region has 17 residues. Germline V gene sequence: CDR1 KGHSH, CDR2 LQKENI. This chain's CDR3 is CASSRSPAGTSGNTIYF. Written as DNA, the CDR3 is TGTGCCAGCTCACGATCCCCAGCAGGCACGTCTGGAAACACCATATATTTT.

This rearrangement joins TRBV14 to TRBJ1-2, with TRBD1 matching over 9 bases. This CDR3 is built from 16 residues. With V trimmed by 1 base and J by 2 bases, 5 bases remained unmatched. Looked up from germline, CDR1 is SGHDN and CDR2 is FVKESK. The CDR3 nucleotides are TGTGCCAGCAGCCAAGGCGGGACAGGGCCAAACTATGGCTACACCTTC. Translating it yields CASSQGGTGPNYGYTF.

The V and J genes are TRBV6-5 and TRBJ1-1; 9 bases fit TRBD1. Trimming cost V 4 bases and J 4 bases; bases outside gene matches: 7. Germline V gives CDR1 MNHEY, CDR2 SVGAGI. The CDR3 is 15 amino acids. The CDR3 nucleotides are TGTGCCAGCAGTTGGCAAGGGACAGGGCCCACTGAAGCTTTCTTT. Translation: CASSWQGTGPTEAFF.

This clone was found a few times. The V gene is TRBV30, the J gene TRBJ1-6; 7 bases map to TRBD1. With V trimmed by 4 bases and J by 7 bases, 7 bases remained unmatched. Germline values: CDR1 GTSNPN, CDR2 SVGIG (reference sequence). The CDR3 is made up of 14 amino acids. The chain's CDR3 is CAWTPGQSNSPLHF. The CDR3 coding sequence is TGTGCCTGGACCCCGGGACAGAGCAATTCACCCCTCCACTTT.

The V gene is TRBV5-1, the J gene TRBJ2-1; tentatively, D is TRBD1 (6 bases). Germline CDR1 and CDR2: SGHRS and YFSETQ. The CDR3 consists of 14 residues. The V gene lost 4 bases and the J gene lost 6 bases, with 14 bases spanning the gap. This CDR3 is CASSLQGTGNEQFF. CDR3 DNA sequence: TGCGCCAGCAGCCTACAGGGTACCGGCAATGAGCAGTTCTTC.

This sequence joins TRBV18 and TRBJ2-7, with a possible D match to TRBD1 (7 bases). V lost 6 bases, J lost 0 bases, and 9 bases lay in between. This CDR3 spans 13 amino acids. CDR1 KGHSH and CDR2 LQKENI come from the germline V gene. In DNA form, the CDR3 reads TGTGCCAGCTCGCGGGACAGCTCCTACGAGCAGTACTTC. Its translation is CASSRDSSYEQYF.

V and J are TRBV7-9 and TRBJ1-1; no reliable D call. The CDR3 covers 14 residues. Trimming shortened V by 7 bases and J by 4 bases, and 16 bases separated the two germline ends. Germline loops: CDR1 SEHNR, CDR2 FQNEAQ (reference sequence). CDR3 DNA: TGTGCCAGCACCCCTGGTTTGACTAGCACTGAAGCTTTCTTT. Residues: CASTPGLTSTEAFF.